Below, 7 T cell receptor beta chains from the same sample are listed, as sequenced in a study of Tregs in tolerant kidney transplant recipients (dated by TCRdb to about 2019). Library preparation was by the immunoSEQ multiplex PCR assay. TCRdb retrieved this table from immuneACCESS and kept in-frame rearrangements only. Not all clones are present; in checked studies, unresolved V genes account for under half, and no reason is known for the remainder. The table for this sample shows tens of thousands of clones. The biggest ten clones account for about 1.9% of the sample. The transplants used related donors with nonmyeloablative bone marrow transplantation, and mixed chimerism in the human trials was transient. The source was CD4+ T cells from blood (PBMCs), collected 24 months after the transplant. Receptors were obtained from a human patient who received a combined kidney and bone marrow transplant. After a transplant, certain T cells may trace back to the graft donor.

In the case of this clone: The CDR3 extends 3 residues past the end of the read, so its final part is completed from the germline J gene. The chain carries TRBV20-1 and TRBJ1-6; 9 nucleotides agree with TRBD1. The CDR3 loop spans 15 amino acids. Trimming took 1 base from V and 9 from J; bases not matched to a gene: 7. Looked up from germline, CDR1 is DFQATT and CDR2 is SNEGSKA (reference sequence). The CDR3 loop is CSARVGRDRASPLHF. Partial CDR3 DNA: TGCAGTGCTAGAGTTGGCCGGGACAGGGCTTCACCC.

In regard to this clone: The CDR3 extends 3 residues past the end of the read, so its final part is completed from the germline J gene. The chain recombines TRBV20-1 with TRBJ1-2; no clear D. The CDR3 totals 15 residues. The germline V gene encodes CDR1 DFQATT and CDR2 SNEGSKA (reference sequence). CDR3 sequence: CSARDFEGLVRSYTF. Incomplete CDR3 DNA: TGCAGTGCTAGAGATTTCGAGGGCCTTGTGAGAAGC.

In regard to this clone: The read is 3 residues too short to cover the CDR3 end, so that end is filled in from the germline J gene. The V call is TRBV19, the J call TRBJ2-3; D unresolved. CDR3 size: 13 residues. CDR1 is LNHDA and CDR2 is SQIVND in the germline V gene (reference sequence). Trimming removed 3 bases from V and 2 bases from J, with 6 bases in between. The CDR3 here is CASSISPTDTQYF. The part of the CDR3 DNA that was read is TGTGCCAGTAGTATCTCCCCCACAGATACG.

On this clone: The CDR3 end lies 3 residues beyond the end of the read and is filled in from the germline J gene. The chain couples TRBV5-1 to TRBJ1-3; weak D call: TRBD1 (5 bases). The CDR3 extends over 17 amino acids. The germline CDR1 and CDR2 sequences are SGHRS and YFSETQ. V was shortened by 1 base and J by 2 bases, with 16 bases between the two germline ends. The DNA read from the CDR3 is TGCGCCAGCAGCTTGCGGGGGGAACTGAAAACTGGAAACACC. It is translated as CASSLRGELKTGNT. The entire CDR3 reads CASSLRGELKTGNTIYF.

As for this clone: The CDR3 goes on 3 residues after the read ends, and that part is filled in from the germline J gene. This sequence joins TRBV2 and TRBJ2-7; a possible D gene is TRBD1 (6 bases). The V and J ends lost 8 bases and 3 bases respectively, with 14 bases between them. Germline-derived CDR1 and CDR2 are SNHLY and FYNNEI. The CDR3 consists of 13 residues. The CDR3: CASRSDRFYEQYF. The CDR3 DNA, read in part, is TGTGCCAGCCGAAGTGACAGGTTCTACGAG.

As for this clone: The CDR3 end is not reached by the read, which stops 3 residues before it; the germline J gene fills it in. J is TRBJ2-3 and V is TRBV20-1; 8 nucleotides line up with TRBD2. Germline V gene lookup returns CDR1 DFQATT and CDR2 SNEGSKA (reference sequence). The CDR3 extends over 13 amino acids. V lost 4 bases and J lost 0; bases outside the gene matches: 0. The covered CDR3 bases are TGCAGTGCTACTAGCGGGAGCACAGATACG. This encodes CSATSGSTDT. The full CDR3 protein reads CSATSGSTDTQYF.

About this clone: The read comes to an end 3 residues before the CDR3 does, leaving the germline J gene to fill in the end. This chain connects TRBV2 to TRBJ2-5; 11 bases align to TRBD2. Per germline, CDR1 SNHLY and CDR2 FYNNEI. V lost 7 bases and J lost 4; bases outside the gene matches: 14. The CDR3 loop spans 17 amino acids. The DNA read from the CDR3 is TGTGCCAGCACCGGAGTCACTAGCGGGAGAGGGAGAGAGACC. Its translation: CASTGVTSGRGRET. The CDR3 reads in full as CASTGVTSGRGRETQYF.